Sequencing of this TCR beta chain was carried out in a study of cytomegalovirus exposure and HLA in healthy donors. PCR employed 60 Vbeta and 13 Jbeta primers. Some clones are missing from TCRdb's copy, which holds only in-frame ones; the method was immunoSEQ multiplex PCR. The sample includes 89,000 or so clones, roughly 80% of them seen just once. A remark on this clone: Its antigen is unidentified.

Study-wide results and caveats: V- and J-gene trimming of TCR beta was linked (in a later analysis) to a missense DCLRE1C variant. Most of the CMV-associated TCR beta chains (in a later analysis) appeared to be HLA-restricted. What a later analysis reportedly showed was that an Asian-associated ancestry cluster had fewer N-insertions than the roughly 670-donor mean.

The sample consisted of PBMCs. This receptor was taken from a boy between 10 and 17 years old in good health and CMV-seronegative.

Here the CDR3 reads CAWSVPEGPQPYEQYF. The CDR3 DNA follows: TGTGCCTGGAGTGTACCGGAGGGCCCCCAGCCCTACGAGCAGTACTTC. This chain connects TRBV30 to TRBJ2-7, with D possibly being TRBD2 (6 bases). This CDR3 region has 16 residues. Per the germline V gene, CDR1 is GTSNPN and CDR2 is SVGIG (reference sequence). Trimming took 0 bases from V and 2 from J, leaving 17 bases between them.